Shown below are 5 T cell receptor beta chains from a single sample sequenced in a study of cytomegalovirus exposure and HLA in healthy donors. It was with 60 Vbeta and 13 Jbeta primers that the PCR ran. TCRdb's table, derived via immunoSEQ multiplex PCR, lists solely in-frame clones and lacks some. The sample includes just over 150,000 clones, roughly four fifths of them seen just once. Source material: PBMCs. These receptors were obtained from a woman aged 40 to 50 in good health and CMV-seronegative.

This clone was seen only a few times. The rearrangement joins TRBV21-1 to TRBJ2-5; TRBD1 was called by the table and not checked on the DNA. TRBV21-1 is labeled a pseudogene. The CDR3 sequence is 15 residues long. CDR3 amino acids: CASSPPRDSKETQYF. In DNA, the CDR3 is TGTGCCAGCAGCCCACCTCGGGACAGCAAAGAGACCCAGTACTTC.

This clone has just one count. The gene calls are TRBV5-1 and TRBJ2-7; TRBD2 matches at 15 bases. The junction had 5 bases not matched to a gene; V was cut back by 3 bases and J by 7 bases. Germline loops: CDR1 SGHRS, CDR2 YFSETQ. This CDR3 is built from 15 residues. In DNA, the CDR3 is TGCGCCAGCAGCTCGGGACTAGCGGGAGGCTGGGAGCAGTACTTC. This encodes CASSSGLAGGWEQYF.

This clone was seen a handful of times. The V gene is TRBV11-2, the J gene TRBJ2-7; 8 positions agree with TRBD1. The CDR3 is 15 residues long. V gave up 5 bases and J gave up 3 bases; unmatched junction bases: 9. Per the germline V gene, CDR1 is SGHAT and CDR2 is FQNNGV. CDR3 protein: CASSVSTGANYEQYF. CDR3 nucleotides: TGTGCCAGCAGCGTCTCGACAGGGGCGAACTACGAGCAGTACTTC.

This clone was seen a few times. The chain recombines TRBV5-6 with TRBJ1-1; 8 nucleotides match TRBD1. Per germline, CDR1 SGHDT and CDR2 YYEEEE. The CDR3 covers 15 residues. J was trimmed by 7 bases and V by 0 bases; bases with no gene match: 8. CDR3 protein: CASSLANPRGLEAFF. Written as DNA, the CDR3 is TGTGCCAGCAGCTTGGCTAACCCCAGGGGGCTTGAAGCTTTCTTT.

The V call is TRBV28, the J call TRBJ1-3; D possibly corresponds to TRBD1 (6 bases). The germline V and J ends were trimmed by 1 base and 1 base, with 17 bases remaining between them. This CDR3 spans 18 amino acids. Germline CDR1 reads MDHEN; CDR2 reads SYDVKM. This CDR3 reads CASSLFRGSPGSGNTIYF. The CDR3 DNA is TGTGCCAGCAGTTTATTTAGGGGGTCCCCCGGGTCTGGAAACACCATATATTTT.